The next 22 T cell receptor beta chains were all read from a single sample in a study of blood T cell repertoires in COVID-19 (dated by TCRdb to about 2020). Preparation of the library involved the immunoSEQ multiplex PCR assay. TCRdb obtained this table from immuneACCESS and retained in-frame rearrangements with V and J assigned. These tables miss some clones; where compared with another copy, unresolved V genes account for less than half of the shortfall, and the remainder is unexplained. In all, the sample holds roughly 180,000 clones, and 70% to 90% of those were seen once. In total, the top ten clones hold under 2.5% of the sample. Sample: peripheral blood. Receptors were obtained from a man in his 70s with active or convalescent COVID-19.

The CDR3 sequence is CASSQVPFRREKLFF. In DNA form, the CDR3 reads TGTGCCAGCAGCCAAGTTCCCTTCCGCCGGGAAAAACTGTTTTTT. This sequence joins TRBV3-1 (or the pseudogene TRBV3-2) and TRBJ1-4, with D unclear. Per the germline V gene, CDR1 is LGHDT and CDR2 is YNNKEL (reference sequence). V was clipped by 1 base and J by 8 bases, with 14 bases between them. This CDR3 contains 15 residues.

V is TRBV9 and J is TRBJ1-1, with TRBD1 identical over 10 bases. Germline V gene lookup returns CDR1 SGDLS and CDR2 YYNGEE. The CDR3 contains 18 residues. V lost 0 bases, J lost 0 bases, and 8 bases stayed unmatched. This CDR3 is CASSVAPGQGGLNTEAFF. CDR3 DNA: TGTGCCAGCAGCGTAGCCCCTGGACAGGGGGGATTGAACACTGAAGCTTTCTTT.

Notes on this clone: Other DNA variants within this sample encode the same CDR3. This chain connects TRBV24-1 to TRBJ1-4; 9 nucleotides agree with TRBD1. Germline V gene sequence: CDR1 KGHDR, CDR2 SFDVKD. Unmatched junction bases numbered 3, after V lost 3 bases and J lost 5 bases. This CDR3 comprises 15 residues. CDR3 sequence (DNA): TGTGCCACCAGTGATGGCGGACAGGGGAATGAAAAACTGTTTTTT. Amino acids: CATSDGGQGNEKLFF.

The chain recombines TRBV10-3 with TRBJ1-3; 11 positions match TRBD1. CDR1 is ENHRY and CDR2 is SYGVKD in the germline V gene. With 6 bases clipped from V and 2 bases from J, the junction kept 6 bases outside the gene matches. CDR3 length: 16 residues. The CDR3 loop is CAISRDRGFAGNTIYF. CDR3 DNA sequence: TGTGCCATCAGCCGGGACAGGGGGTTCGCTGGAAACACCATATATTTT.

In its sample, this clone was seen a few times. V and J are TRBV6-5 and TRBJ1-1; D remains ambiguous. Between the trimmed V and J ends, which lost 7 bases and 3 bases, there was a span of 12 bases. Germline V gene lookup returns CDR1 MNHEY and CDR2 SVGAGI. The CDR3 is 13 residues long. The CDR3 loop reads CASKMRADTEAFF. The CDR3 DNA reads as TGTGCCAGCAAGATGAGGGCGGACACTGAAGCTTTCTTT.

This sequence joins TRBV20-1 and TRBJ2-1; D gene uncertain. The germline V and J ends were trimmed by 3 bases and 0 bases, with 9 bases remaining between them. This CDR3 has 14 residues. In germline, CDR1 is DFQATT, CDR2 SNEGSKA (reference sequence). This chain's CDR3 is CSASPSDSYNEQFF. CDR3 DNA sequence: TGCAGTGCTAGTCCCTCAGACTCCTACAATGAGCAGTTCTTC.

The chain employs TRBV5-1 and TRBJ2-3; 8 nucleotides align to TRBD2. Per germline, CDR1 SGHRS and CDR2 YFSETQ. Unmatched junction bases numbered 2, after V lost 5 bases and J lost 6 bases. The CDR3 is 12 amino acids. This chain's CDR3 is CASSSGGDTQYF. The CDR3 region has the DNA TGCGCCAGCAGTTCGGGAGGGGATACGCAGTATTTT.

J is TRBJ1-5 and V is TRBV18; D might be TRBD1 (5 bases). CDR3 length: 14 residues. CDR1 and CDR2 from the germline V gene are KGHSH and LQKENI. V was trimmed by 2 bases and J by 6 bases, leaving 11 bases between them. The DNA for the CDR3 is TGTGCCAGCTCACCAGCGCAGGGTGGTCAGCCCCAGCATTTT. It encodes CASSPAQGGQPQHF.

J is TRBJ1-1 and V is TRBV2; TRBD1 matches at 9 bases. The V gene's germline CDR1 is SNHLY and CDR2 FYNNEI. V trimming: 7 bases; J trimming: 5 bases; junction bases outside the gene matches: 8. CDR3 length: 14 residues. The CDR3 sequence is CASTAGTGWTEAFF. CDR3 sequence (DNA): TGTGCCAGCACAGCCGGGACAGGGTGGACTGAAGCTTTCTTT.

The chain recombines TRBV7-9 with TRBJ2-7; perhaps TRBD2 as D (5 bases). The CDR3 is 12 amino acids. The germline V gene has CDR1 SEHNR and CDR2 FQNEAQ (reference sequence). The ends were cut back, 3 bases at V and 6 bases at J, with 9 bases in the middle. In nucleotides, the CDR3 is TGTGCCAGCAGCTTCGTAAGCGGCGAGCAGTACTTC. Its protein product is CASSFVSGEQYF.

This chain connects TRBV5-6 to TRBJ1-5; D remains ambiguous. The length of the CDR3 is 13 residues. The V end lost 0 bases, the J end lost 7 bases, and 8 bases lay between the germline ends. In germline, CDR1 is SGHDT, CDR2 YYEEEE. For the CDR3, the DNA is TGTGCCAGCAGCTTGGGCGGGGTACAGCCCCAGCATTTT. Protein sequence: CASSLGGVQPQHF.

The CDR3 loop is CASSEAQSAEAFF. DNA for the CDR3: TGTGCCAGCAGTGAAGCCCAGAGCGCTGAAGCTTTCTTT. This chain joins TRBV2 and TRBJ1-1; D gene unclear. CDR1 is SNHLY, CDR2 FYNNEI, per germline. The CDR3 runs 13 residues. V gave up 0 bases and J gave up 6 bases, with 8 bases separating them.

V is TRBV7-8 and J is TRBJ2-1; TRBD2 agrees at 13 bases. The CDR3 runs to 16 residues. CDR1 and CDR2 from the germline V gene are SGHVS and FQNEAQ. The V and J ends lost 5 bases and 8 bases, in that order; junction bases with no gene match: 9. CDR3 nucleotide sequence: TGTGCCAGCAGCCGAAACGGACTAGCGGGAGTAGATGAGCAGTTCTTC. Its translation is CASSRNGLAGVDEQFF.

The genes are TRBV3-1 (or the pseudogene TRBV3-2) and TRBJ2-7, with D tentatively TRBD2 (5 bases). This CDR3 is 11 amino acids long. CDR1 and CDR2 from the germline V gene are LGHDT and YNNKEL (reference sequence). The V end lost 3 bases, the J end lost 5 bases, and 5 bases lay between the germline ends. The CDR3 DNA is TGTGCCAGCAGCCAGCGGGACGAGCAGTACTTC. Encoded protein: CASSQRDEQYF.

The V call is TRBV6-6, the J call TRBJ2-2, with D perhaps matching TRBD2 (6 bases). Germline V gene data show CDR1 as MNHNY and CDR2 as SVGAGI (reference sequence). Trimming removed 0 bases from V and 6 bases from J, with 11 bases in between. The length of the CDR3 is 15 residues. The CDR3 nucleotides read TGTGCCAGCAGTTACTCTGGCGGGGTGTCCGGGGAGCTGTTTTTT. This encodes CASSYSGGVSGELFF.

This chain joins TRBV25-1 and TRBJ1-4; 7 bases are a match to TRBD1. Germline V gives CDR1 MGHDK, CDR2 SYGVNS. J was trimmed by 5 bases and V by 8 bases; bases with no gene match: 14. This CDR3 comprises 16 residues. CDR3 nucleotide sequence: TGTGCCAGCGGAGTCAAGGTCACAGGGGAGAATGAAAAACTGTTTTTT. This translates into CASGVKVTGENEKLFF.

V gene TRBV6-2 or TRBV6-3 combines with J gene TRBJ2-3, with TRBD2 as a possible D gene (6 bases). This CDR3 spans 15 amino acids. Trimming removed 5 bases at V and 2 bases at J, with 14 bases between. The germline CDR1 and CDR2 sequences are MNHEY and SVGEGT. In nucleotides, the CDR3 is TGTGCCAGCAGTCTCCGGCTAGCGATCACAGATACGCAGTATTTT. Amino acid sequence: CASSLRLAITDTQYF.

The chain joins TRBV28 to TRBJ1-5; D is perhaps TRBD1 (6 bases). The CDR3 sequence is 16 residues long. Trimming removed 5 bases at V and 2 bases at J, with 16 bases between. Germline-derived CDR1 and CDR2 are MDHEN and SYDVKM. The CDR3 spells CASSTYRERGNQPQHF. The DNA for the CDR3 is TGTGCCAGCAGTACCTACAGGGAAAGGGGCAATCAGCCCCAGCATTTT.

The V call is TRBV11-3, the J call TRBJ2-1, with D perhaps TRBD2 (6 bases). Trimming stripped 0 bases from V and 0 bases from J, with 18 bases between. There are 19 residues in the CDR3. The germline CDR1 and CDR2 sequences are SGHNT and YENEEA. The CDR3 region is CASSLDSHIAVSSYNEQFF. As DNA, the CDR3 is TGTGCCAGCAGCTTAGATTCCCACATAGCGGTTAGCTCCTACAATGAGCAGTTCTTC.

The chain is built from TRBV28 and TRBJ2-7; maybe TRBD2 (6 bases). V was cut by 2 bases and J by 7 bases, with 15 bases left in between. The germline CDR1 and CDR2 sequences are MDHEN and SYDVKM. The CDR3 runs 14 residues. CDR3 coding DNA: TGTGCCAGCAGTTTAGTCCAGGCCCGGGGGGAGCAGTACTTC. As protein: CASSLVQARGEQYF.

The V and J genes are TRBV5-1 and TRBJ2-5, with 11 bases that match TRBD1. The CDR3 consists of 14 residues. The germline CDR1 and CDR2 sequences are SGHRS and YFSETQ. The trim removed 5 bases at V and 7 bases at J, leaving 7 bases unmatched. CDR3 DNA sequence: TGCGCCAGCAGGGGGACAGGGGGAAAGGGGACCCAGTACTTC. This translates into CASRGTGGKGTQYF.

This rearrangement joins TRBV3-1 (or the pseudogene TRBV3-2) to TRBJ1-2; 7 nucleotides align to TRBD1. This CDR3 comprises 14 residues. Germline V gene lookup returns CDR1 LGHDT and CDR2 YNNKEL (reference sequence). Trimming took 0 bases from V and 8 from J; bases not matched to a gene: 6. The CDR3 reads CASSQDLRGLGYTF. DNA for the CDR3: TGTGCCAGCAGCCAAGATTTGAGGGGGCTCGGCTACACCTTC.